Here is one T cell receptor (beta chain) with its context. What it recognizes is unknown. The data stem from a study of neoadjuvant anti-PD-1 for oral cavity cancer. Findings and caveats of the study: Each response group had just a few patients in TCR analyses.

CDR3 length: 13 amino acids. V was pared by 0 bases and J by 13 bases, with 16 bases between. Germline values: CDR1 SGHRS, CDR2 YFSETQ. Time point meaning: after neoadjuvant nivolumab, at surgical resection. The table came from immunoSEQ multiplex PCR; TCRdb's copy has only in-frame clones and leaves some out. The sample consists of 9,300 or so clones, around 80% of them appearing once. The V call is TRBV5-1, the J call TRBJ1-2, with D uncertain. This TCR was sampled from a person aged 35 to 85 with oral cavity squamous cell carcinoma. The source material was PBMCs, sampled after nivolumab (anti-PD-1) treatment. CDR3 residues: CASSLGVTALGTF. CDR3 DNA: TGCGCCAGCAGCTTGGGCGTGACGGCCCTAGGCACCTTC.